The 29 T cell receptor beta chains in this list originate from one sample, sequenced in a study of CD8+ T cells in alopecia areata. RNA extraction and reverse transcription yielded cDNA as sequencing template. Method: immunoSEQ multiplex PCR; TCRdb's copy keeps in-frame clones and lacks some. This sample has over 150,000 clones, with 45% to 70% found just once. Sequenced material: CD8+ T cells sorted from blood. Receptor source: a human donor in good health.

This clone was seen only a few times. Just one base apart from a much larger clone, this may be a read error. The sample holds other DNA sequences that translate to the same CDR3. The chain employs TRBV4-1 and TRBJ1-2; the match to TRBD1 covers 10 bases. Germline trimming cut 3 bases from V and 8 bases from J; bases unmatched to any gene: 9. The CDR3 length is 15 residues. Germline V gives CDR1 MGHRA, CDR2 YSYEKL. CDR3 protein: CASSHTPGTGDGYTF. CDR3 bases: TGCGCCAGCAGCCATACCCCCGGGACAGGGGACGGCTACACCTTC.

This clone appeared a few times. The genes are TRBV7-6 and TRBJ1-1; D might be TRBD1 (6 bases). V was shortened by 5 bases and J by 11 bases, with 15 bases between the two germline ends. Germline V gives CDR1 SGHVS, CDR2 FNYEAQ. This CDR3 has 12 amino acids. CDR3 region: CASSPPGQPAFF. In DNA, the CDR3 is TGTGCCAGCAGCCCGCCTGGACAGCCGGCTTTCTTT.

The V and J genes are TRBV9 and TRBJ2-1; D perhaps matches TRBD1 (5 bases). The CDR3 runs 15 residues. Germline V gene lookup returns CDR1 SGDLS and CDR2 YYNGEE. Trimming took 2 bases from V and 7 from J, leaving 16 bases between them. The CDR3 loop is CASSVGRDRGNEQFF. As DNA, the CDR3 is TGTGCCAGCAGCGTGGGCAGGGATCGTGGGAATGAGCAGTTCTTC.

There are a few counts of this clone. The rearrangement joins TRBV29-1 to TRBJ2-2; tentatively, D is TRBD1 (6 bases). V dropped 5 bases and J dropped 5 bases, with 9 bases sitting between them. The CDR3 sequence is 12 residues long. Germline CDR1 SQVTM, CDR2 ANQGSEA. CDR3 in DNA: TGCAGCGTTACAGGGCGGACCGGGGAGCTGTTTTTT. Translated, it gives CSVTGRTGELFF.

This chain uses TRBV6-5 with TRBJ2-7; 9 bases fit TRBD1. Germline-derived CDR1 and CDR2 are MNHEY and SVGAGI. V trimming: 2 bases; J trimming: 7 bases; junction bases outside the gene matches: 6. CDR3 size: 14 residues. CDR3 coding DNA: TGTGCCAGCAGTTACACAGGGGGCGCGGGAGAGCAGTACTTC. This encodes CASSYTGGAGEQYF.

This clone has just a few counts. The chain carries TRBV13 and TRBJ1-5; 7 bases match TRBD1. The CDR3 contains 15 residues. The V and J ends lost 0 bases and 7 bases, in that order; junction bases with no gene match: 6. Germline CDR1 is PRHDT and CDR2 is FYEKMQ (reference sequence). The chain's CDR3 is CASSLGRAGGQPQHF. In DNA, the CDR3 is TGTGCCAGCAGCTTAGGCCGGGCAGGGGGGCAGCCCCAGCATTTT. The whole variable domain, filled in from reference TRBV13 and TRBJ1-5, reads AAGVIQSPRHLIKEKRETATLKCYPIPRHDTVYWYQQGPGQDPQFLISFYEKMQSDKGSIPDRFSAQQFSDYHSELNMSSLELGDSALYFCASSLGRAGGQPQHFGDGTRLSIL.

The chain couples TRBV2 to TRBJ2-2, with D uncertain. The V and J ends lost 3 bases and 4 bases respectively, with 12 bases between them. CDR1 is SNHLY and CDR2 is FYNNEI in the germline V gene. This CDR3 contains 15 residues. The CDR3 protein is CASSEDLPTTGELFF. The CDR3 DNA sequence: TGTGCCAGCAGTGAGGACCTTCCCACCACCGGGGAGCTGTTTTTT.

The J gene is TRBJ1-1, the V gene TRBV13; 11 nucleotides agree with TRBD1. V lost 5 bases, J lost 1 base, and 3 bases stayed unmatched. This CDR3 is 15 amino acids long. From germline, CDR1 is PRHDT and CDR2 FYEKMQ (reference sequence). DNA for the CDR3: TGTGCCAGCAGCGAGGACAGGGGGCGGAACACTGAAGCTTTCTTT. It is translated as CASSEDRGRNTEAFF.

This clone was counted only a few times. The chain recombines TRBV27 with TRBJ1-1; no definite D call. The CDR3 is 14 amino acids. Germline values: CDR1 MNHEY, CDR2 SMNVEV (reference sequence). Trimming pared 3 bases from V and 6 bases from J, leaving 14 bases between. The DNA for the CDR3 is TGTGCCAGCAGTTTTTCGGCCCTGAGTTCTGAAGCTTTCTTT. Amino acids: CASSFSALSSEAFF.

The chain combines TRBV7-2 with TRBJ2-1; 8 nucleotides agree with TRBD2. CDR3 size: 14 residues. J was trimmed by 7 bases and V by 7 bases; bases with no gene match: 9. Per the germline V gene, CDR1 is SGHTA and CDR2 is FQGNSA. The CDR3, as DNA: TGTGCCAGCACCATAGCGGGGCCTGGGAATGAGCAGTTCTTC. Its protein product is CASTIAGPGNEQFF.

The rearrangement uses TRBV29-1 and TRBJ1-1, with unresolved D. Germline CDR1 and CDR2: SQVTM and ANQGSEA. V shed 3 bases and J shed 1 base, with 6 bases lying between them. The CDR3 loop spans 12 amino acids. Here the CDR3 DNA reads TGCAGCGTTGAGCGGAGGAACACTGAAGCTTTCTTT. Translated: CSVERRNTEAFF.

The chain employs TRBV5-1 and TRBJ2-7; no clear D. The CDR3 is 14 residues long. CDR1 SGHRS and CDR2 YFSETQ come from the germline V gene. With 2 bases removed from V and 7 bases from J, the gap between germline ends came to 16 bases. The CDR3 sequence is CASSFFGSPREQYF. The CDR3 region has the DNA TGCGCCAGCAGCTTCTTTGGGTCTCCTAGGGAGCAGTACTTC.

J is TRBJ2-5 and V is TRBV7-9; 9 bases map to TRBD2. The CDR3 extends over 13 amino acids. Losses at the gene ends were 5 bases for V and 5 bases for J; bases not matched to a gene: 3. CDR1 SEHNR and CDR2 FQNEAQ come from the germline V gene (reference sequence). CDR3 amino acids: CASSGTSGETQYF. In nucleotides, the CDR3 is TGTGCCAGCAGCGGCACTAGCGGGGAGACCCAGTACTTC. The full variable domain, its missing parts supplied by reference TRBV7-9 and TRBJ2-5, is DTGVSQNPRHKITKRGQNVTFRCDPISEHNRLYWYRQTLGQGPEFLTYFQNEAQLEKSRLLSDRFSAERPKGSFSTLEIQRTEQGDSAMYLCASSGTSGETQYFGPGTRLLVL.

This clone has only a few counts. The chain recombines TRBV6-6 with TRBJ2-5; D is perhaps TRBD2 (7 bases). The V end was cut by 5 bases, the J end by 1 base, with 11 bases between. This CDR3 contains 14 residues. The V gene's germline CDR1 is MNHNY and CDR2 SVGAGI (reference sequence). CDR3 in amino acids: CASSEGGRQETQYF. CDR3 in DNA: TGTGCCAGCAGTGAGGGGGGGCGCCAAGAGACCCAGTACTTC.

This clone has more than one count but fewer than ten. The chain is built from TRBV19 and TRBJ1-4; D call uncertain. The CDR3 spans 13 residues. V was clipped by 5 bases and J by 8 bases, with 12 bases between them. CDR1 and CDR2 from the germline V gene are LNHDA and SQIVND (reference sequence). The CDR3 loop is CASSGLRVEKLFF. The DNA of the CDR3 is TGTGCCAGTAGTGGCCTGAGGGTGGAAAAACTGTTTTTT.

This clone was seen more than once but under ten times. The rearrangement links TRBV4-2 to TRBJ2-1; no clear D. Germline CDR1 LGHNA, CDR2 YNFKEQ. This CDR3 comprises 12 residues. V dropped 1 base and J dropped 8 bases, with 6 bases sitting between them. The chain's CDR3 is CASSQAEHEQFF. In DNA, the CDR3 is TGTGCCAGCAGCCAAGCGGAGCATGAGCAGTTCTTC.

This sequence joins TRBV19 and TRBJ2-1, with 7 nucleotides matching TRBD2. Per germline, CDR1 LNHDA and CDR2 SQIVND (reference sequence). The CDR3 consists of 15 residues. Germline trimming cut 1 base from V and 3 bases from J; bases unmatched to any gene: 3. The DNA of the CDR3 is TGTGCCAGTAGTATAGGCGCGGGGGTCTACAATGAGCAGTTCTTC. Its translation: CASSIGAGVYNEQFF.

This sequence joins TRBV7-2 and TRBJ2-1; D perhaps matches TRBD1 (5 bases). Germline CDR1 is SGHTA and CDR2 is FQGNSA. The CDR3 loop spans 18 amino acids. V was cut by 2 bases and J by 5 bases, with 22 bases left in between. As DNA, the CDR3 is TGTGCCAGCAGCTTAAGCTTGTCACTAAGGGGTCCCCACAATGAGCAGTTCTTC. It specifies CASSLSLSLRGPHNEQFF.

This clone was picked up a small number of times. The rearrangement joins TRBV7-2 to TRBJ1-6, with 7 bases that match TRBD1. The germline gives CDR1 SGHTA, CDR2 FQGNSA. The CDR3 is made up of 16 amino acids. V trimming: 5 bases; J trimming: 7 bases; junction bases outside the gene matches: 11. The CDR3 DNA reads TGTGCCAGCAGCCCCCAGGCGGGACAGTTCAATTCACCCCTCCACTTT. Translating it yields CASSPQAGQFNSPLHF. Supplemented by reference TRBV7-2 and TRBJ1-6, the full variable domain reads GAGVSQSPSNKVTEKGKDVELRCDPISGHTALYWYRQSLGQGLEFLIYFQGNSAPDKSGLPSDRFSAERTGGSVSTLTIQRTQQEDSAVYLCASSPQAGQFNSPLHFGNGTRLTVT.

V and J are TRBV15 and TRBJ1-5, with 7 bases identical to TRBD1. The CDR3 contains 15 residues. V dropped 1 base and J dropped 8; count of bases not matched to a gene: 8. The germline V gene has CDR1 LNHNV and CDR2 YYDKDF (reference sequence). CDR3 in amino acids: CATSRGGGSLEPQHF. For the CDR3, the DNA is TGTGCCACCAGCAGAGGAGGGGGCTCGTTGGAGCCCCAGCATTTT. Full variable domain (rest looked up from reference TRBV15 and TRBJ1-5): DAMVIQNPRYQVTQFGKPVTLSCSQTLNHNVMYWYQQKSSQAPKLLFHYYDKDFNNEADTPDNFQSRRPNTSFCFLDIRSPGLGDTAMYLCATSRGGGSLEPQHFGDGTRLSIL.

This clone was observed a handful of times. This chain uses TRBV18 with TRBJ1-2; D remains unclear. The CDR3 totals 15 residues. Trimming left V 0 bases short and J 7 bases short, with 15 bases between. In germline, CDR1 is KGHSH, CDR2 LQKENI. Written as DNA, the CDR3 is TGTGCCAGCTCACCACCGAAGTTGACGGCGGGTGGCTACACCTTC. Translation: CASSPPKLTAGGYTF.

This clone was seen a handful of times. The chain links TRBV19 to TRBJ1-1, with D possibly TRBD1 on 5 matching bases. CDR1 LNHDA and CDR2 SQIVND come from the germline V gene (reference sequence). Trimming shortened V by 6 bases and J by 5 bases, and 7 bases separated the two germline ends. The CDR3 covers 11 residues. The CDR3: CASRGDTEAFF. In DNA, the CDR3 is TGTGCCAGTAGAGGGGATACTGAAGCTTTCTTT.

J is TRBJ2-7 and V is TRBV7-9; no clear D. Germline CDR1 and CDR2: SEHNR and FQNEAQ (reference sequence). V shed 5 bases and J shed 3 bases, with 8 bases lying between them. The CDR3 contains 12 residues. CDR3 bases: TGTGCCAGCAGCCAGGACCTCTACGAGCAGTACTTC. Translated: CASSQDLYEQYF.

The chain joins TRBV6-5 to TRBJ2-5; D is possibly TRBD2 (6 bases). This CDR3 comprises 15 residues. The V and J ends lost 2 bases and 4 bases respectively, with 14 bases between them. Looked up from germline, CDR1 is MNHEY and CDR2 is SVGAGI. The CDR3 sequence is CASSYGPRGSETQYF. Written as DNA, the CDR3 is TGTGCCAGCAGTTACGGACCCCGGGGGTCAGAGACCCAGTACTTC.

This rearrangement joins TRBV2 to TRBJ2-3; TRBD2 matches 8 bases. V lost 6 bases and J lost 2; bases outside the gene matches: 13. The germline V gene has CDR1 SNHLY and CDR2 FYNNEI. CDR3 size: 17 residues. CDR3 DNA sequence: TGTGCCAGCAGGGGAGCGTCGGCGGGGGGACACACAGATACGCAGTATTTT. The encoded protein is CASRGASAGGHTDTQYF. Combining the CDR3 with reference TRBV2 and TRBJ2-3 gives the whole variable domain EPEVTQTPSHQVTQMGQEVILRCVPISNHLYFYWYRQILGQKVEFLVSFYNNEISEKSEIFDDQFSVERPDGSNFTLKIRSTKLEDSAMYFCASRGASAGGHTDTQYFGPGTRLTVL.

The gene calls are TRBV2 and TRBJ2-7; possible D gene TRBD2, 5 bases. This CDR3 is built from 14 residues. V was trimmed by 1 base and J by 0 bases, leaving 7 bases between them. CDR1 is SNHLY, CDR2 FYNNEI, per germline. The CDR3 DNA reads as TGTGCCAGCAGTGAAGGTAGCGACTCCTACGAGCAGTACTTC. Translated: CASSEGSDSYEQYF.

The chain joins TRBV2 to TRBJ2-1, with 10 bases identical to TRBD1. The CDR3 consists of 14 residues. Per germline, CDR1 SNHLY and CDR2 FYNNEI. J gave up 6 bases and V 6 bases, and 5 bases lay outside the gene matches. CDR3 residues: CASSFGQGGNEQFF. The CDR3 coding sequence is TGTGCCAGCAGCTTCGGACAGGGGGGCAATGAGCAGTTCTTC.

This clone has a handful of counts. The chain links TRBV15 to TRBJ2-7; 9 bases match TRBD1. V was clipped by 3 bases and J by 4 bases; unmatched bases: 4. Per germline, CDR1 LNHNV and CDR2 YYDKDF (reference sequence). This CDR3 comprises 14 residues. This CDR3 is CATSRGDREYEQYF. The CDR3 nucleotides read TGTGCCACCAGCAGGGGGGACAGGGAATACGAGCAGTACTTC. Full variable domain (outside the CDR3, taken from reference TRBV15 and TRBJ2-7): DAMVIQNPRYQVTQFGKPVTLSCSQTLNHNVMYWYQQKSSQAPKLLFHYYDKDFNNEADTPDNFQSRRPNTSFCFLDIRSPGLGDTAMYLCATSRGDREYEQYFGPGTRLTVT.

J is TRBJ1-5 and V is TRBV13; TRBD1 is a possible D gene (6 bases). Trimming removed 5 bases from V and 7 bases from J, with 12 bases in between. The CDR3 consists of 13 residues. Germline lookup yields CDR1 PRHDT and CDR2 FYEKMQ (reference sequence). The CDR3 DNA sequence: TGTGCCAGCAGCCGAGGGGGGTTCCAGCCCCAGCATTTT. Amino acid sequence: CASSRGGFQPQHF. The full variable domain, rest sourced from reference TRBV13 and TRBJ1-5, is AAGVIQSPRHLIKEKRETATLKCYPIPRHDTVYWYQQGPGQDPQFLISFYEKMQSDKGSIPDRFSAQQFSDYHSELNMSSLELGDSALYFCASSRGGFQPQHFGDGTRLSIL.